This T cell receptor beta chain was observed in a study of cytotoxic CD8 clonotypes in ibrutinib-treated CLL. Generated by immunoSEQ multiplex PCR, the TCRdb table keeps only in-frame clones and is missing some. The data contain some 80,000 clones, around 79% of them singletons. There are 16 residues in the CDR3. Sequenced material: PBMCs, taken after 12 months of ibrutinib treatment. The chain is built from TRBV21-1 and TRBJ2-5; the D call TRBD2 from the table was never checked on the DNA. TRBV21-1 is a pseudogene segment. The TCR sequence derives from a human donor with chronic lymphocytic leukemia. As DNA, the CDR3 is TGTGCCAGCAGCGAGCCCTTAGCGGGAGGCGGGGAGACCCAGTACTTC. Its translation is CASSEPLAGGGETQYF.